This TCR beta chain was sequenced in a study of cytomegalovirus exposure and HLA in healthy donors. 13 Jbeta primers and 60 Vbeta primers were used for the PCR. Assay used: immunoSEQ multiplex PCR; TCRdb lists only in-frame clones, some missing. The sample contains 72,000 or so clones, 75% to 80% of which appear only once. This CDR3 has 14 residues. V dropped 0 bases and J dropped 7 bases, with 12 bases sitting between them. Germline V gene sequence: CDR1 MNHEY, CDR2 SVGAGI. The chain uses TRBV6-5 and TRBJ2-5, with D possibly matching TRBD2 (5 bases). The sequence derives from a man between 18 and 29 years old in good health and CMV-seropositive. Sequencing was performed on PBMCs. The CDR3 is CASSYSVLAGTQYF. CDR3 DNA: TGTGCCAGCAGTTACTCGGTCCTAGCCGGGACCCAGTACTTC.